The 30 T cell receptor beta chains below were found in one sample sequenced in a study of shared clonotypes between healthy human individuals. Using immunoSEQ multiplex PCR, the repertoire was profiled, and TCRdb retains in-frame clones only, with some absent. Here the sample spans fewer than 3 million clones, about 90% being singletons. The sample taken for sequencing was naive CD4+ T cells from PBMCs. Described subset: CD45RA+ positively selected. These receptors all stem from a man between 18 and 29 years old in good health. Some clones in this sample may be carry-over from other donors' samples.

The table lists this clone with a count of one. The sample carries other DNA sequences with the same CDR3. This CDR3 is CASSVAPGTSGYEQYF. As DNA, the CDR3 is TGTGCCAGCAGCGTAGCTCCCGGGACTAGCGGATACGAGCAGTACTTC. V gene TRBV9 combines with J gene TRBJ2-7, with 11 bases that match TRBD2. J gave up 4 bases and V 0 bases, and 6 bases lay outside the gene matches. The CDR3 consists of 16 residues. Per the germline V gene, CDR1 is SGDLS and CDR2 is YYNGEE.

DNA of the CDR3: TGTGCCAGCTATCAGGGCGGGAATCAGCCCCAGCATTTT. Its protein is CASYQGGNQPQHF. This chain connects TRBV2 to TRBJ1-5; D is possibly TRBD1 (5 bases). The CDR3 covers 13 residues. Per germline, CDR1 SNHLY and CDR2 FYNNEI. The V gene lost 8 bases and the J gene lost 4 bases, with 12 bases spanning the gap.

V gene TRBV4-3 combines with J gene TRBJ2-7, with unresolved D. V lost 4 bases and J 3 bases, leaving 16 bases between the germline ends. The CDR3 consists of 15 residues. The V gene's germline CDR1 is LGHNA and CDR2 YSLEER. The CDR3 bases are TGCGCCAGCAGCCGACGAGACGGTCTCCTCTACGAGCAGTACTTC. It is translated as CASSRRDGLLYEQYF.

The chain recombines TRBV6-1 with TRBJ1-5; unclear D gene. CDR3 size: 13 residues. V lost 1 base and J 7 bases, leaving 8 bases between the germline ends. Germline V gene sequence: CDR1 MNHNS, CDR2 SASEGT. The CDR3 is CASSEGRVQPQHF. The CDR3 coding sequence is TGTGCCAGCAGTGAAGGGAGGGTCCAGCCCCAGCATTTT.

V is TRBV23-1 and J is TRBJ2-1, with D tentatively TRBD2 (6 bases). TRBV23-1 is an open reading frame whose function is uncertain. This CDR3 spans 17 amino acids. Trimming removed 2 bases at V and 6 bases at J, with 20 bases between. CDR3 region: CASSQGGRGTRPNEQFF. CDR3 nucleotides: TGCGCCAGCAGTCAAGGCGGCAGAGGGACTCGCCCCAATGAGCAGTTCTTC.

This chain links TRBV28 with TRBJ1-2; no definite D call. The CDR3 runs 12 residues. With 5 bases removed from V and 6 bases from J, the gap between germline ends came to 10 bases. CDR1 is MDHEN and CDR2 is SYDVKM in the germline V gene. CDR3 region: CASSPSTDGYTF. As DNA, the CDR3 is TGTGCCAGCAGTCCCTCGACGGATGGCTACACCTTC.

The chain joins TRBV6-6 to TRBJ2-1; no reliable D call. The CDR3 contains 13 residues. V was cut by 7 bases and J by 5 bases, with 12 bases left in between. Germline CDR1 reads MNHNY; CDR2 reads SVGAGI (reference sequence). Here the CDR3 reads CASTRTQDNEQFF. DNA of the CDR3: TGTGCCAGCACCAGAACTCAAGACAATGAGCAGTTCTTC.

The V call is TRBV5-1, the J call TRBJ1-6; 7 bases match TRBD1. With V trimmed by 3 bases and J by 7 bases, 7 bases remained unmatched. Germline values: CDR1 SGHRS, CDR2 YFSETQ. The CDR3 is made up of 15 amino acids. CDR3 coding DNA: TGCGCCAGCAGCTGGACCGGGACAGAGAATTCACCCCTCCACTTT. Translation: CASSWTGTENSPLHF.

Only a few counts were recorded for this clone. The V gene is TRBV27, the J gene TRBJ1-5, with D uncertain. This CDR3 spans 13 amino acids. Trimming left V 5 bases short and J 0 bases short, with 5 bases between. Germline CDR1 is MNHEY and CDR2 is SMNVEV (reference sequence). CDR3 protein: CASSPYSNQPQHF. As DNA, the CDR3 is TGTGCCAGCAGTCCCTATAGCAATCAGCCCCAGCATTTT.

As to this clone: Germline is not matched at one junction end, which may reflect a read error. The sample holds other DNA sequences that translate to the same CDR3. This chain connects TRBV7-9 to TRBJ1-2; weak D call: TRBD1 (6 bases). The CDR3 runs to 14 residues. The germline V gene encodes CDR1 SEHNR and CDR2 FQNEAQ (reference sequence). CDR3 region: CASSLGGGYYGYTF. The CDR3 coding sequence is TGCGCCAGCAGCTTAGGTGGGGGCTACTATGGCTACACCTTC.

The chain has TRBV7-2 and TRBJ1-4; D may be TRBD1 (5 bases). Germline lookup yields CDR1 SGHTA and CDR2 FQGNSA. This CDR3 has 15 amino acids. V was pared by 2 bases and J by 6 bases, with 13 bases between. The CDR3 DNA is TGTGCCAGCAGCTTAAGTTGGGGGGTTGATGAAAAACTGTTTTTT. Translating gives CASSLSWGVDEKLFF.

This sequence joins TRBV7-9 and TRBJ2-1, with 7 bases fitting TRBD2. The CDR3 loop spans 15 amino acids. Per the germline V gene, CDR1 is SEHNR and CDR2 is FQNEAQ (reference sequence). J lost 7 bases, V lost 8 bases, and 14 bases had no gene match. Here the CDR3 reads CASGTLAPGGNEQFF. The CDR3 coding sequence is TGTGCCAGCGGAACGCTAGCGCCCGGGGGGAATGAGCAGTTCTTC.

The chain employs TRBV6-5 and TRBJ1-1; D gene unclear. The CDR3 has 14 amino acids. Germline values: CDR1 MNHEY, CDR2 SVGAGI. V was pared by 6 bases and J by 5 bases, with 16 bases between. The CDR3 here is CASSLTLTSTEAFF. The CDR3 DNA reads TGTGCCAGCAGCTTGACGCTGACGTCTACTGAAGCTTTCTTT.

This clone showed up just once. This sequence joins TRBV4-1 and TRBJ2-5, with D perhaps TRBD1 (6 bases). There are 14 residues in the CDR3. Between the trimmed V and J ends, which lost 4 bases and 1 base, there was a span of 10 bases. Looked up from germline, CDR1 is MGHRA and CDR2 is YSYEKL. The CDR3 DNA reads TGCGCCAGCAGCCCACAGGGCACCCAAGAGACCCAGTACTTC. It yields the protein CASSPQGTQETQYF.

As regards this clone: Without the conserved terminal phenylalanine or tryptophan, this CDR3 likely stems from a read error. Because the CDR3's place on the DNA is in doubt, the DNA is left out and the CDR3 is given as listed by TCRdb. The CDR3 here is CASSLVAPLGLAGGPPLST. The V gene is TRBV7-2, the J gene TRBJ2-3; the D call of TRBD2 is as the table states it, not checked on the DNA. The germline gives CDR1 SGHTA, CDR2 FQGNSA. The CDR3 adds up to 19 amino acids, both ends counted.

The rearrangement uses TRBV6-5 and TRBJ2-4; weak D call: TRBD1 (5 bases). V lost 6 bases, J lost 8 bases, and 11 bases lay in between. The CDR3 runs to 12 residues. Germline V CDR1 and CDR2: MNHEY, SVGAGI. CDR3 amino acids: CASRSQGYIQYF. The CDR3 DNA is TGTGCCAGCAGATCCCAGGGATACATTCAGTACTTC.

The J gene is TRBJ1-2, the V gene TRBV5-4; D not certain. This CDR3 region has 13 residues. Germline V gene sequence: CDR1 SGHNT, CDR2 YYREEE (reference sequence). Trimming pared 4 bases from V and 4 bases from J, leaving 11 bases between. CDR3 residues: CASSPLGAYGYTF. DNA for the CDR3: TGTGCCAGCAGCCCCCTGGGCGCCTATGGCTACACCTTC.

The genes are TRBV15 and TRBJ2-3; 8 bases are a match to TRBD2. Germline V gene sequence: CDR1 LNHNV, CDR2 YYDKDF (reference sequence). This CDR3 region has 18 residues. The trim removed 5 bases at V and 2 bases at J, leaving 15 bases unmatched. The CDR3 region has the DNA TGTGCCACCAGCCCCGATGCGGGAGGATTTTCTTTCACAGATACGCAGTATTTT. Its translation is CATSPDAGGFSFTDTQYF.

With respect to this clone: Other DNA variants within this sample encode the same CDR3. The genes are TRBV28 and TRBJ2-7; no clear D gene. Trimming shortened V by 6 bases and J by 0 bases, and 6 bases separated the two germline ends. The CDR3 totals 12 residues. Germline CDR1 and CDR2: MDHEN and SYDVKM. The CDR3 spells CASRTGSYEQYF. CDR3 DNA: TGTGCCAGCAGGACTGGCTCCTACGAGCAGTACTTC.

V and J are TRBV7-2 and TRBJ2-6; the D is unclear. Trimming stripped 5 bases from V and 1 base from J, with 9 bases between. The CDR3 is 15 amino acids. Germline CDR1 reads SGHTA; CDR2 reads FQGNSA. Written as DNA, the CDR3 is TGTGCCAGCAGCCATACACGTTCTGGGGCCAACGTCCTGACTTTC. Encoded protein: CASSHTRSGANVLTF.

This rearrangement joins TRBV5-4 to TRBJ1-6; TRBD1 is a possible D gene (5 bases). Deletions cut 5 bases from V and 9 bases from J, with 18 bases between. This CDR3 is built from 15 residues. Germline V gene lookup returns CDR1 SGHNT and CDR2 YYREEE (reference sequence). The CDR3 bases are TGTGCCAGCAGTTCACGACGGGACCCTTCTTCACCCCTCCACTTT. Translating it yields CASSSRRDPSSPLHF.

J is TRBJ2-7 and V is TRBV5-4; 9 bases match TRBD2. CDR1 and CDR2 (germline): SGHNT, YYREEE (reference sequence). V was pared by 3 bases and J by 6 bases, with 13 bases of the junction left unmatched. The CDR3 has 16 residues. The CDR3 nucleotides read TGTGCCAGCAGCTCCCGAAAGACTAGCGGTATACCCGAGCAGTACTTC. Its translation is CASSSRKTSGIPEQYF. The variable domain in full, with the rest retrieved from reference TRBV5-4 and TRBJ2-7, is ETGVTQSPTHLIKTRGQQVTLRCSSQSGHNTVSWYQQALGQGPQFIFQYYREEENGRGNFPPRFSGLQFPNYSSELNVNALELDDSALYLCASSSRKTSGIPEQYFGPGTRLTVT.

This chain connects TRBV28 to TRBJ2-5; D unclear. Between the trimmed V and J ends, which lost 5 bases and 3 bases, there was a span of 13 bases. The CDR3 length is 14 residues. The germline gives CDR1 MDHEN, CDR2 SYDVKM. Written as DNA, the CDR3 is TGTGCCAGCAGTCCCCCTGGAGCGAAAGAGACCCAGTACTTC. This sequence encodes CASSPPGAKETQYF.

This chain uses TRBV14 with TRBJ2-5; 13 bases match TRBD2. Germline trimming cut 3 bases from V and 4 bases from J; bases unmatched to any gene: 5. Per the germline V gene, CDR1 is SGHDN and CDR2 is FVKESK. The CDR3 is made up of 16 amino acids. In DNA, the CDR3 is TGTGCCAGCAGCCACGGACTAGCGGGAGTGGGAGAGACCCAGTACTTC. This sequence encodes CASSHGLAGVGETQYF.

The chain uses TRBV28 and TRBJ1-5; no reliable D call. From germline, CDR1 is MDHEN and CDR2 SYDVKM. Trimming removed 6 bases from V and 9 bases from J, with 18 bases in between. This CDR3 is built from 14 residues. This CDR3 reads CASRAETPYGPQHF. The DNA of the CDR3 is TGTGCCAGCAGGGCGGAGACGCCATACGGGCCCCAGCATTTT.

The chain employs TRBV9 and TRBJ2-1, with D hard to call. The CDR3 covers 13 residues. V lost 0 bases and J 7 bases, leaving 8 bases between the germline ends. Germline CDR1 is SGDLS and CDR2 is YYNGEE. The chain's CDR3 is CASSVGRVNEQFF. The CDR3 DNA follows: TGTGCCAGCAGCGTAGGAAGGGTTAATGAGCAGTTCTTC.

The CDR3 DNA reads TGCGCCAGCAGCTTGGGACGGGGCGCCATGAACACTGAAGCTTTCTTT. This sequence encodes CASSLGRGAMNTEAFF. V is TRBV5-1 and J is TRBJ1-1, with D tentatively TRBD1 (5 bases). The CDR3 has 16 residues. Germline assignment: CDR1 SGHRS and CDR2 YFSETQ. With 0 bases removed from V and 0 bases from J, the gap between germline ends came to 12 bases.

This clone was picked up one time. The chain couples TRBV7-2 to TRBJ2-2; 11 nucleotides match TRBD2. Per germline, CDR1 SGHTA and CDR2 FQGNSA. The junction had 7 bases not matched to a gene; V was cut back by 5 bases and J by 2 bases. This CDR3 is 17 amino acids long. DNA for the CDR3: TGTGCCAGCAGCATGCTGACTAGCGGGATAAACACCGGGGAGCTGTTTTTT. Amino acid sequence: CASSMLTSGINTGELFF.

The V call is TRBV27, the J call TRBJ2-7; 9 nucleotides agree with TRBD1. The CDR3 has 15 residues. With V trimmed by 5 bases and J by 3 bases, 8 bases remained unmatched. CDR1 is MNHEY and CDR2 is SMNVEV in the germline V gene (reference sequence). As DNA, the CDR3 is TGTGCCAGCAGTGGAACCGGGACAGGGAGCTACGAGCAGTACTTC. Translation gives CASSGTGTGSYEQYF.

This CDR3 is CASSLSPQRNYNEQFF. DNA for the CDR3: TGTGCCAGCAGTTTATCGCCCCAGCGGAACTACAATGAGCAGTTCTTC. This sequence joins TRBV27 and TRBJ2-1; D possibly corresponds to TRBD2 (5 bases). Trimming cost V 0 bases and J 3 bases, with 12 bases left between them. Germline CDR1 and CDR2: MNHEY and SMNVEV (reference sequence). The CDR3 is 16 residues long.